The rows below give T cell receptor beta chains drawn from one sample of a study of beta chain features in type 1 diabetes. Repertoires were generated with immunoSEQ multiplex PCR, while TCRdb's copy carries only in-frame clones and drops some. The data show some 230,000 clones, over 9.5% seen once. Sequencing was performed on naive CD4+ T cells from blood. The receptors originated from a woman aged 18-29 years in good health. Each CDR3 is given with its conserved first and last residue. Fields, in order: V gene, clone size, D gene, J gene, CDR3 DNA, CDR3 protein. A D gene is named only where the DNA matches it firmly. Size tells how often a clone was seen (once, few, many) or the class of an expanded clone, and some rows leave it out.

TRBV19	few	TRBD1	TRBJ2-1	TGTGCCAGTAGTGCGGACAGGGGAGATGAGCAGTTCTTC	CASSADRGDEQFF
TRBV19	-	TRBD1	TRBJ2-1	TGTGCCAGTAGTATGGGACAGGGGGCGGGTAGTGGTGAGCAGTTCTTC	CASSMGQGAGSGEQFF
TRBV6-1	-	TRBD1	TRBJ2-3	TGTGCCAGCAGGCTCGACAGGGCGAGCACAGATACGCAGTATTTT	CASRLDRASTDTQYF
TRBV6-1	-	-	TRBJ2-6	TGTGCCAGCAGTGGGGGCGCTATATCTGGGGCCAACGTCCTGACTTTC	CASSGGAISGANVLTF
TRBV2	-	-	TRBJ2-1	TGTGCCAGCAGTGAAGCGGGACTTGGTGAGCAGTTCTTC	CASSEAGLGEQFF
TRBV5-1	few	-	TRBJ1-1	TGCGCCAGCAGCTTGGCGGGCCTGACAGGAATGAACACTGAAGCTTTCTTT	CASSLAGLTGMNTEAFF
TRBV5-1	few	TRBD2	TRBJ2-1	TGCGCCAGCAGCTTCGGACTAGCAGACCACAATGAGCAGTTCTTC	CASSFGLADHNEQFF
TRBV10-3	-	TRBD2	TRBJ2-3	TGTGCCATCGGAAGGACTAGCGGGAGGGATACAGATACGCAGTATTTT	CAIGRTSGRDTDTQYF
TRBV5-6	few	TRBD1	TRBJ2-7	TGTGCCAGCAGATGGACAGGGGCTCACGAGCAGTACTTC	CASRWTGAHEQYF
TRBV6-1	-	-	TRBJ2-5	TGTGCCAGCACCGGGTACCAAGAGACCCAGTACTTC	CASTGYQETQYF
TRBV2	-	TRBD2	TRBJ2-3	TGTGCCAGCAGCCCATCACTAGCGCATGATACGCAGTATTTT	CASSPSLAHDTQYF
TRBV30	-	-	TRBJ1-5	TGTGCCTGGAGAGGAGCCAGCCCGGGGGCCCAGCATTTT	CAWRGASPGAQHF
TRBV6-4	few	TRBD1	TRBJ2-3	TGTGCCAGCAGTCTCGACAGGGCGGAGACAGATACGCAGTATTTT	CASSLDRAETDTQYF
TRBV28	few	TRBD1	TRBJ1-1	TGTGCCAGTAGTTTAGGGACAGTCAACACTGAAGCTTTCTTT	CASSLGTVNTEAFF
TRBV6-5	-	-	TRBJ2-3	TGTGCCAGCAGTTTAAGGACTACCTGGAACGCAGATACGCAGTATTTT	CASSLRTTWNADTQYF
TRBV29-1	many	-	TRBJ2-5	TGCAGCGTTGGAAGAGCCCAAGAGACCCAGTACTTC	CSVGRAQETQYF
TRBV19	few	TRBD1	TRBJ1-2	TGTGCCGCCCGGGACAGGGCTAACTATGGCTACACCTTC	CAARDRANYGYTF
TRBV10-3	-	TRBD2	TRBJ2-1	TGTGCCATCAGTGAGTCTGGGGGGGGATACAATGAGCAGTTCTTC	CAISESGGGYNEQFF
TRBV5-1	-	-	TRBJ2-6	TGCGCCAGCAGCTTGGGAGTCCCCTCTGGGGCCAACGTCCTGACTTTC	CASSLGVPSGANVLTF
TRBV19	-	-	TRBJ1-1	TGTGCCAGTAGATTCTCCTCCTTCTTTGAAGCTTTCTTT	CASRFSSFFEAFF
TRBV29-1	few	TRBD2	TRBJ2-7	TGCAGCGTTTCCAGCGGGAGGGCCTTCGCCAGCTCCTACGAGCAGTACTTC	CSVSSGRAFASSYEQYF
TRBV5-1	few	-	TRBJ2-1	TGCGCCAGCAGCTTCTCGACAGGCTATTCCTACAATGAGCAGTTCTTC	CASSFSTGYSYNEQFF
TRBV30	-	TRBD1	TRBJ1-2	TGTGCCTCCCGGACAGGGCCTGGCTACACCTTC	CASRTGPGYTF
TRBV18	-	-	TRBJ2-5	TGTGCCAGCTCCCCCAAAGAGACCCAGTACTTC	CASSPKETQYF
TRBV18	few	-	TRBJ1-3	TGTGCCAGCTCACCAATAGAAGTCCAAGCCGGAAACACCATATATTTT	CASSPIEVQAGNTIYF
TRBV19	few	TRBD1	TRBJ2-1	TGTGCCAGTAGAGGACAGGGCGGCAATGAGCAGTTCTTC	CASRGQGGNEQFF
TRBV9	few	-	TRBJ1-5	TGTGCCAGCAGCTATCAGTCCAGTAGCAATCAGCCCCAGCATTTT	CASSYQSSSNQPQHF
TRBV28	few	-	TRBJ2-1	TGTGCCAGCAGTCCACCCCCACTAGCCCCCGTTGAGCAGTTCTTC	CASSPPPLAPVEQFF
TRBV30	-	TRBD2	TRBJ2-1	TGTGCCTGGAGTTTCGGGCTAGCGGACAATGAGCAGTTCTTC	CAWSFGLADNEQFF
TRBV10-2	-	-	TRBJ1-1	TGCGCCAGCAGTGTAGTCAGGCCAGTGAACACTGAAGCTTTCTTT	CASSVVRPVNTEAFF
TRBV5-1	-	-	TRBJ2-5	TGCGCCAGCAGCTTGGGAGTTCAAGAGACCCAGTACTTC	CASSLGVQETQYF
TRBV5-1	-	TRBD1	TRBJ1-1	TGCGCCAGCAATAGACTGACAGGGGGCACTGAAGCTTTCTTT	CASNRLTGGTEAFF